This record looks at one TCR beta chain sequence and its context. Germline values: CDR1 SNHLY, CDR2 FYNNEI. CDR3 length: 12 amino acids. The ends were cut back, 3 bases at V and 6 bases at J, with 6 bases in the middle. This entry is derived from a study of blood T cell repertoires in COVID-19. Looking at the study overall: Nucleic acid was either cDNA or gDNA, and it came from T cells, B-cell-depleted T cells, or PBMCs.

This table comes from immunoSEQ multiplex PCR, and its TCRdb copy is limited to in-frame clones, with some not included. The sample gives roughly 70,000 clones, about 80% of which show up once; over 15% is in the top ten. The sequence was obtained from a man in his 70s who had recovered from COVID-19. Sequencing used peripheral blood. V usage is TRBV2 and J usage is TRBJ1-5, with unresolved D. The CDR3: CASSESVQPQHF. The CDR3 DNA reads TGTGCCAGCAGTGAGTCGGTTCAGCCCCAGCATTTT. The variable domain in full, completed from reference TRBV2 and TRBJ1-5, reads EPEVTQTPSHQVTQMGQEVILRCVPISNHLYFYWYRQILGQKVEFLVSFYNNEISEKSEIFDDQFSVERPDGSNFTLKIRSTKLEDSAMYFCASSESVQPQHFGDGTRLSIL.